This TCR beta chain was sequenced in a study of T cells in localized non-small cell lung cancer. CDR3 length: 13 amino acids. Looked up from germline, CDR1 is SNHLY and CDR2 is FYNNEI. V was trimmed by 8 bases and J by 4 bases, leaving 14 bases between them. The method was immunoSEQ multiplex PCR; TCRdb's version includes in-frame clones alone and lacks a portion of them. This sample has approximately 100,000 clones, with approximately 90% found just once. The V and J genes are TRBV2 and TRBJ1-1; the D gene is possibly TRBD1 (6 bases). The sequencing used PBMCs, collected before any cancer treatment. This clonotype was obtained from a woman aged 35-75 years with stage II squamous cell lung carcinoma. This CDR3 reads CASGLRGITEAFF. DNA for the CDR3: TGTGCCAGCGGACTCAGGGGTATCACTGAAGCTTTCTTT.